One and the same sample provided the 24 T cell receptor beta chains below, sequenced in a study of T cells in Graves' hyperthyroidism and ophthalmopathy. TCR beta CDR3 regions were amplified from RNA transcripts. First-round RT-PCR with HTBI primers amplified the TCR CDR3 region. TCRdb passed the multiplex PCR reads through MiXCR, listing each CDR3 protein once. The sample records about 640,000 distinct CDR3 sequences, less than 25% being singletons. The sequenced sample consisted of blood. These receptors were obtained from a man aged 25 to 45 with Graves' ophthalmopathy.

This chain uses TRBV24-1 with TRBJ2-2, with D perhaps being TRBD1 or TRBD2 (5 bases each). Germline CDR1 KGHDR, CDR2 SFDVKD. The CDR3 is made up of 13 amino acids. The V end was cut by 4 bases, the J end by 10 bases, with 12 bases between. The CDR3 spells CATSDLRGPELFF. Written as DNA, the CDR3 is TGTGCCACCAGTGACCTCCGGGGACCGGAGCTGTTTTTT.

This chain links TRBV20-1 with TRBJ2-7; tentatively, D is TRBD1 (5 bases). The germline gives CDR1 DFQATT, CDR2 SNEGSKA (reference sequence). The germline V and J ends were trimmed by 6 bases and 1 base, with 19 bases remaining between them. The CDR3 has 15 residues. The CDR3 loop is CSAEQAAKGSYEQYF. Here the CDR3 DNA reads TGCAGTGCAGAACAGGCGGCTAAAGGGTCCTACGAGCAGTACTTC.

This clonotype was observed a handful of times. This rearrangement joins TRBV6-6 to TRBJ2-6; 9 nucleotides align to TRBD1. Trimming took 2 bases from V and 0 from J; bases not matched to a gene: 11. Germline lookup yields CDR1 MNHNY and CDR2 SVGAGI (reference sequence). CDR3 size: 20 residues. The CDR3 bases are TGTGCCAGCAGTTACCTTGGGACAGGGCTAATTAGCTCTGGGGCCAACGTCCTGACTTTC. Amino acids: CASSYLGTGLISSGANVLTF.

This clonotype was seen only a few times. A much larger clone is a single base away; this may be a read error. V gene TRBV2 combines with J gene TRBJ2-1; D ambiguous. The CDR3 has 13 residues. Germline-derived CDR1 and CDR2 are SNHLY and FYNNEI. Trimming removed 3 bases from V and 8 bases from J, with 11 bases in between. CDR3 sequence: CASSDGGRDEQFF. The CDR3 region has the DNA TGTGCCAGCAGTGACGGTGGTAGAGATGAGCAGTTCTTC.

CDR3: CASSSLSGSGNEQFF. CDR3 bases: TGTGCCAGCAGTTCGTTGAGCGGGAGTGGGAATGAGCAGTTCTTC. This chain joins TRBV12-3 or TRBV12-4 and TRBJ2-1; 8 bases align to TRBD2. With V trimmed by 4 bases and J by 7 bases, 9 bases remained unmatched. The CDR3 is 15 residues long.

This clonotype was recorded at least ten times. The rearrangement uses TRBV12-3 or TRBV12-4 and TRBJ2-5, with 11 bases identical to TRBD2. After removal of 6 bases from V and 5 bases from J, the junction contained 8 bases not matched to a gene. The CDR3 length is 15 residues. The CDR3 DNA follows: TGTGCCAGCAGAATAGCGGGAGGGCCTGGGGAGACCCAGTACTTC. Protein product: CASRIAGGPGETQYF.

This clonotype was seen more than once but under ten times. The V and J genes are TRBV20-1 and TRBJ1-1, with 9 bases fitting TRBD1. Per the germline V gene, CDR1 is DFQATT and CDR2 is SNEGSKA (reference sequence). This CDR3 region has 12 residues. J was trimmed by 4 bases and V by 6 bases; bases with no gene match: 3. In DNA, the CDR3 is TGCAGTGCACTACAGGGGGCCACTGAAGCTTTCTTT. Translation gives CSALQGATEAFF.

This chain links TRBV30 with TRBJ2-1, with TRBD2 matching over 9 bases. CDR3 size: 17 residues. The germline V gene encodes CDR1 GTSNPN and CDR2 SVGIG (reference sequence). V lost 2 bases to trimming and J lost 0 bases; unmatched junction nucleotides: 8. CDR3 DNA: TGTGCCTGGAGTCCCTCTAGCGGGACCAGCTCCTACAATGAGCAGTTCTTC. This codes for CAWSPSSGTSSYNEQFF.

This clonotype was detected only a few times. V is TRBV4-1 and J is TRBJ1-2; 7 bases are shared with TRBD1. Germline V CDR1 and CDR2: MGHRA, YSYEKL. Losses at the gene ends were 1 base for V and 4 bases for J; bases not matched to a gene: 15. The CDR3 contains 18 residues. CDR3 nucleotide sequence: TGCGCCAGCAGCCAAGGAGGGGGCAGCGCTTATTCCCTCTATGGCTACACCTTC. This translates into CASSQGGGSAYSLYGYTF.

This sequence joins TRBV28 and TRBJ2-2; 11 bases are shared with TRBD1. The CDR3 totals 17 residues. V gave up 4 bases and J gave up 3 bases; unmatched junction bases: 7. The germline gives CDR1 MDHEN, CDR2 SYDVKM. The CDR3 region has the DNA TGTGCCAGCAGTTCATATTGGGACAGGGGGGACACCGGGGAGCTGTTTTTT. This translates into CASSSYWDRGDTGELFF.

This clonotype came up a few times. The CDR3 loop reads CASSSRLAGREQYF. The CDR3 DNA follows: TGTGCCAGCAGTTCCCGACTAGCGGGACGGGAGCAGTACTTC. J is TRBJ2-7 and V is TRBV28; 11 nucleotides match TRBD2. This CDR3 comprises 14 residues. The germline V gene encodes CDR1 MDHEN and CDR2 SYDVKM. The junction had 6 bases not matched to a gene; V was cut back by 4 bases and J by 7 bases.

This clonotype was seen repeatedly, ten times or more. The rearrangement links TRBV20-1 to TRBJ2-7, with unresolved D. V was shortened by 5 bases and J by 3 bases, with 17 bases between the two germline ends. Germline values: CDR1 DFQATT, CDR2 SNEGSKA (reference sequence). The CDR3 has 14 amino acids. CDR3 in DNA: TGCAGTGCTCAAAGTGGAGTCCCGTTCTACGAGCAGTACTTC. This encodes CSAQSGVPFYEQYF.

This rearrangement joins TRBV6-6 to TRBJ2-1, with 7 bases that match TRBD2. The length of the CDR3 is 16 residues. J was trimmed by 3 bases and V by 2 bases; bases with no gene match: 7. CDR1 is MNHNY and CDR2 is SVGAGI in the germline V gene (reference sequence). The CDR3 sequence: CASSYIATSLYNEQFF. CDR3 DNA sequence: TGTGCCAGCAGTTACATTGCGACTAGCCTCTACAATGAGCAGTTCTTC.

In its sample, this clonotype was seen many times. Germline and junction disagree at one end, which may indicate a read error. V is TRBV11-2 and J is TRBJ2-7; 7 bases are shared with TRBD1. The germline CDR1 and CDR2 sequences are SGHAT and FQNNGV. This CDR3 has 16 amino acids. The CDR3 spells CASRLEQGIRTYEQYF. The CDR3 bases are TGTGCCAGCAGATTAGAACAGGGGATCCGAACCTACGAGCAGTACTTC. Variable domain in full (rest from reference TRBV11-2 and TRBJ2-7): EAGVAQSPRYKIIEKRQSVAFWCNPISGHATLYWYQQILGQGPKLLIQFQNNGVVDDSQLPKDRFSAERLKGVDSTLKIQPAKLEDSAVYLCASRLEQGIRTYEQYFGPGTRLTVT.

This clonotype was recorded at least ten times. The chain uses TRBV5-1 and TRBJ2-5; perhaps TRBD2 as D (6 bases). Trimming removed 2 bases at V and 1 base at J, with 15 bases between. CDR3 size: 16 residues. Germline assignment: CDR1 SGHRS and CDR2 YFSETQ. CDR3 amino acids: CASSLDGASVQETQYF. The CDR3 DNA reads TGCGCCAGCAGCTTAGATGGGGCTAGCGTCCAAGAGACCCAGTACTTC.

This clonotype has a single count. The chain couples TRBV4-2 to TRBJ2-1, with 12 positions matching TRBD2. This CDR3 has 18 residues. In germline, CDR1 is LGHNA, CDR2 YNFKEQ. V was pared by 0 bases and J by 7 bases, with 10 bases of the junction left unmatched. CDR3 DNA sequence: TGTGCCAGCAGCCAAGATCGGACTAGCGGGAAGGTGGTGAATGAGCAGTTCTTC. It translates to CASSQDRTSGKVVNEQFF.

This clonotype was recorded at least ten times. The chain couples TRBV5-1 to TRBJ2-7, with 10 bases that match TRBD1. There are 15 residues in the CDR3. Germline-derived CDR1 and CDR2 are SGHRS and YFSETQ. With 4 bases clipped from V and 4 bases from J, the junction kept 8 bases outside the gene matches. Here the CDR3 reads CASSRPDRGRYEQYF. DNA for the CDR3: TGCGCCAGCAGCCGTCCGGACAGGGGGAGGTACGAGCAGTACTTC.

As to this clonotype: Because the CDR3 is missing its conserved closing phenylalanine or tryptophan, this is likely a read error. The CDR3 spells CASSPSDRVRNTEAFL. In DNA form, the CDR3 reads TGTGCCAGCTCACCCAGCGACAGGGTGCGGAACACTGAAGCTTTCCTT. The chain uses TRBV18 and TRBJ1-1, with 7 bases matching TRBD1. This CDR3 has 16 residues. Germline values: CDR1 KGHSH, CDR2 LQKENI. V lost 3 bases, J lost 1 base, and 8 bases stayed unmatched.

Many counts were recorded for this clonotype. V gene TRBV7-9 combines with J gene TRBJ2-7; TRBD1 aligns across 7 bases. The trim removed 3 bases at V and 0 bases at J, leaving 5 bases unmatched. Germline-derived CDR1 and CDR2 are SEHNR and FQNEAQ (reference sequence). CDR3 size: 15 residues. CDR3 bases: TGTGCCAGCAGCTTCTGGGACAGTCGCTCCTACGAGCAGTACTTC. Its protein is CASSFWDSRSYEQYF.

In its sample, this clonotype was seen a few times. CDR3 region: CAISGWTGGTEAFF. The CDR3 nucleotides are TGTGCCATCAGTGGATGGACAGGGGGGACTGAAGCTTTCTTT. The chain employs TRBV10-3 and TRBJ1-1; TRBD1 agrees at 10 bases. The germline V gene has CDR1 ENHRY and CDR2 SYGVKD. The CDR3 runs 14 residues. V gave up 4 bases and J gave up 5 bases; unmatched junction bases: 4.

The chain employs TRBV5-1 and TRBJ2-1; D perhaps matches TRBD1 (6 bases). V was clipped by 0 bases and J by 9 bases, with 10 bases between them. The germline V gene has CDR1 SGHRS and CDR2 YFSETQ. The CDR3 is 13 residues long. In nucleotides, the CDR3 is TGCGCCAGCAGCTTGGCACAGGGAGCTGAGCAGTTCTTC. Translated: CASSLAQGAEQFF.

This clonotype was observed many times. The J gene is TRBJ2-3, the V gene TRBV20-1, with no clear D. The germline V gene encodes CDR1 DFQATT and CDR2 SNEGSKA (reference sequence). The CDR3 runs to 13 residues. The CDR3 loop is CSGWSYSTDTQYF. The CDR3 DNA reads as TGCAGCGGCTGGAGCTACTCCACAGATACGCAGTATTTT.

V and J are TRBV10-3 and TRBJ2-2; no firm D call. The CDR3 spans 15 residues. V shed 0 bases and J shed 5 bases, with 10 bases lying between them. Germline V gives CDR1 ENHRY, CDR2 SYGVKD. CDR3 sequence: CAISESNRATGELFF. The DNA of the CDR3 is TGTGCCATCAGTGAGTCGAACAGAGCAACCGGGGAGCTGTTTTTT.

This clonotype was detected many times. This CDR3 is CASSPTGYSQPQHF. The CDR3 coding sequence is TGTGCCAGCAGTCCGACAGGGTACAGTCAGCCCCAGCATTTT. This chain joins TRBV6-1 and TRBJ1-5; 7 positions match TRBD1. V trimming: 5 bases; J trimming: 6 bases; junction bases outside the gene matches: 7. CDR3 length equals 14 residues. Germline V gene data show CDR1 as MNHNS and CDR2 as SASEGT.